One and the same sample provided the 4 T cell receptor beta chains below, sequenced in a study of blood T cell repertoires in COVID-19. Measured with immunoSEQ multiplex PCR; TCRdb has only the in-frame clones, and not every one. Among about 210,000 clones listed, about 87% were seen once. The material sequenced was peripheral blood. The receptors shown here come from a man between 65 and 85 years old with acute or convalescent COVID-19.

The chain links TRBV9 to TRBJ1-6; D ambiguous. This CDR3 comprises 13 residues. V lost 4 bases, J lost 10 bases, and 12 bases lay in between. Germline assignment: CDR1 SGDLS and CDR2 YYNGEE. The DNA for the CDR3 is TGTGCCAGCAGCCCTGGGGAGCTATCACCCCTCCACTTT. Encoded protein: CASSPGELSPLHF.

V is TRBV3-1 (or the pseudogene TRBV3-2) and J is TRBJ2-1; 10 nucleotides match TRBD2. J lost 2 bases, V lost 3 bases, and 7 bases had no gene match. This CDR3 has 17 amino acids. In germline, CDR1 is LGHDT, CDR2 YNNKEL (reference sequence). CDR3 amino acids: CASSHLTLAGAYNEQFF. The DNA of the CDR3 is TGTGCCAGCAGCCACTTGACCCTAGCGGGAGCCTACAATGAGCAGTTCTTC.

This clone has a single count. The rearrangement uses TRBV6-5 and TRBJ2-3; unclear D gene. Germline V gene sequence: CDR1 MNHEY, CDR2 SVGAGI. The CDR3 runs 13 residues. With 6 bases removed from V and 1 base from J, the gap between germline ends came to 8 bases. The CDR3 DNA follows: TGTGCCAGCAGACTCAGGCGCACAGATACGCAGTATTTT. It translates to CASRLRRTDTQYF.

Concerning this clone itself: Other nucleotide sequences in the sample specify the same CDR3. The V and J genes are TRBV29-1 and TRBJ2-5; 8 bases agree with TRBD2. The CDR3 runs to 12 residues. Germline loops: CDR1 SQVTM, CDR2 ANQGSEA. Trimming removed 2 bases from V and 4 bases from J; junction bases left unmatched: 0. The CDR3 loop is CSVELAGETQYF. The CDR3 DNA follows: TGCAGCGTTGAACTAGCGGGAGAGACCCAGTACTTC.